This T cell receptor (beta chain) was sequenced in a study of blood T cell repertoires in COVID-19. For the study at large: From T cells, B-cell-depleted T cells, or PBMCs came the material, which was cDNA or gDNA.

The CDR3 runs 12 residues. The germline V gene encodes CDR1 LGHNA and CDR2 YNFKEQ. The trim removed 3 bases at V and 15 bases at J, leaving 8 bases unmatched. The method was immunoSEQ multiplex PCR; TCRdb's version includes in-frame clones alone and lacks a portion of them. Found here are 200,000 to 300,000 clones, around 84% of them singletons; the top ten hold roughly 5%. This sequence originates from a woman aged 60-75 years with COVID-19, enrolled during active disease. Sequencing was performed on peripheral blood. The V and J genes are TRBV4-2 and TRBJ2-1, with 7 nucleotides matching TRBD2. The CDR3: CASSHGEGYVFF. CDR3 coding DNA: TGTGCCAGCAGCCACGGGGAGGGGTACGTGTTCTTC.